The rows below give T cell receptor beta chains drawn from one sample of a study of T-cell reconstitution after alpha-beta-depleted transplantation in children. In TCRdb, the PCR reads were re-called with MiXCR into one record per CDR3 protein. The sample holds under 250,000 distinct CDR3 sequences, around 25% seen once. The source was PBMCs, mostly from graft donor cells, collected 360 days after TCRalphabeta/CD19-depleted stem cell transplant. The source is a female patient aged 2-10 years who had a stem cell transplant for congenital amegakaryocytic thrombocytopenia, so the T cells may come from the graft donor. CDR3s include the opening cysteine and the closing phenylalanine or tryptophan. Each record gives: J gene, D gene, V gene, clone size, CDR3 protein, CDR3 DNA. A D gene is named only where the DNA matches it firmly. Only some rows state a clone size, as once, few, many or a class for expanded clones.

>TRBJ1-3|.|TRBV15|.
CATSAPPRGSGNTIYF
TGTGCCACCAGCGCTCCCCCAAGGGGCTCTGGAAACACCATATATTTT
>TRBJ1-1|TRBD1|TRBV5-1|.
CASSFVRGPEAFF
TGCGCCAGCAGCTTCGTAAGGGGGCCTGAAGCTTTCTTT
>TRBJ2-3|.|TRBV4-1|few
CASSWIDSGTDTQYF
TGCGCCAGCAGTTGGATCGATTCAGGCACAGATACGCAGTATTTT
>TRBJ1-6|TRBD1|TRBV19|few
CASNWGQSNSPLHF
TGTGCCAGTAATTGGGGACAGTCCAATTCACCCCTCCACTTT
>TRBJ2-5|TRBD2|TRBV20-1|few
CSARDSGGKEETQYF
TGCAGTGCTAGAGATAGCGGGGGAAAGGAAGAGACCCAGTACTTC
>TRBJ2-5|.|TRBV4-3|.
CASSQESGVGQETQYF
TGCGCCAGCAGCCAAGAATCTGGGGTAGGCCAAGAGACCCAGTACTTC
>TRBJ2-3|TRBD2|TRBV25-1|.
CASSESGGHHTQYF
TGTGCCAGCAGTGAGAGCGGGGGCCACCATACGCAGTATTTT
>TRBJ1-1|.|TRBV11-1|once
CASSLRRGNTEAFF
TGTGCCAGCAGCCTGAGGAGGGGGAACACTGAAGCTTTCTTT
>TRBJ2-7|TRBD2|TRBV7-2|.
CASSFGLDEQYF
TGTGCCAGCAGCTTCGGACTAGACGAGCAGTACTTC
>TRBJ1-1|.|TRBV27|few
CASSTRVTGTEAFF
TGTGCCAGCAGCACGAGAGTAACGGGCACTGAAGCTTTCTTT
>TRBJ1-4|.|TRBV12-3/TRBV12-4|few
CASSFSLLGEKLFF
TGTGCCAGCAGTTTTTCCCTACTGGGTGAAAAACTGTTTTTT
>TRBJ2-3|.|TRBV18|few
CASSPSSDTQYF
TGTGCCAGCTCCCCGTCTTCAGATACGCAGTATTTT
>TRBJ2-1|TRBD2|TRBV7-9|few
CASSFYGLAEQFF
TGTGCCAGCAGCTTCTACGGACTAGCTGAGCAGTTCTTC
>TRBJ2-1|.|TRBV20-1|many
CSAQTGEQFF
TGCAGTGCGCAGACAGGAGAGCAGTTCTTC
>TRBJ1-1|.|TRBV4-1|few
CASSLPRGEGTEAFF
TGCGCCAGCAGCCTACCCCGGGGCGAGGGAACTGAAGCTTTCTTT
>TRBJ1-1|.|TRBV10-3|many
CAISDSEGKGQGYTEAFF
TGTGCCATCAGTGACAGTGAGGGGAAGGGTCAAGGGTACACTGAAGCTTTCTTT
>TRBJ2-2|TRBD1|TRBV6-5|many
CASTITGDSAGELFF
TGTGCCAGCACCATTACAGGGGATAGCGCCGGGGAGCTGTTTTTT
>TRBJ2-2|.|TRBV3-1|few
CASSLRDVNTGELFF
TGTGCCAGCAGCCTGCGGGACGTGAACACCGGGGAGCTGTTTTTT
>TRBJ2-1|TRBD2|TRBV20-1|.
CSASTSGGHNEQFF
TGCAGTGCCTCGACTAGCGGTGGGCACAATGAGCAGTTCTTC
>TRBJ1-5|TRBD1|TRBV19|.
CASSADRGKIYNQPQHF
TGTGCCAGTAGTGCCGACAGGGGGAAAATATACAATCAGCCCCAGCATTTT
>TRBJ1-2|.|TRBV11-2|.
CASSLWEAGVGNYGYTF
TGTGCCAGCAGCTTATGGGAGGCAGGGGTGGGGAACTATGGCTACACCTTC